This T cell receptor (beta chain) was observed in a study of CD8 T cells in ankylosing spondylitis. The CDR3 sequence is 16 residues long. The V gene's germline CDR1 is DFQATT and CDR2 SNEGSKA (reference sequence). Germline trimming cut 3 bases from V and 2 bases from J; bases unmatched to any gene: 7. At least ten counts were recorded for this clonotype. Its antigen is as yet unknown. Notes on the study in general: Reportedly, disease-linked clones are significantly enriched in ankylosing spondylitis patients' matched synovial fluid. Earlier work had already found some motif variants in reactive arthritis synovial fluid and blood. One TCR beta motif, made up of fewer than 10 highly homologous variants, appeared characteristic of ankylosing spondylitis blood.

Library preparation for TCR beta used quantitative 5'-RACE with molecular barcodes. TCRdb re-called the 5' RACE reads through MiXCR, storing one row per CDR3 protein. The sample lists hundreds of thousands of distinct CDR3 sequences, 20% to 25% occurring once. This chain uses TRBV20-1 with TRBJ2-5, with TRBD1 matching 12 bases. Sequenced material: blood, either unsorted or a sorted T cell fraction (not recorded which). The clonotype was recovered from a male donor with ankylosing spondylitis or in good health (not recorded which). CDR3 coding DNA: TGCAGTGCTAGGGGCGGGGACAGGGGGCCTCAAGAGACCCAGTACTTC. This encodes CSARGGDRGPQETQYF.